These T cell receptor beta chains were read from a single sample in a study of T cell responses to AZD1222 COVID-19 vaccine. Generated by immunoSEQ multiplex PCR, the TCRdb table keeps only in-frame clones and is missing some. The top ten hold 5% to 5.5% of the sample, which has some 120,000 clones, about 90% seen once. This material consisted of peripheral blood, taken on day 0 of AZD1222 vaccination. These receptors were taken from an adult in good health. Each CDR3 is given with its conserved first and last residue. The D gene is left open where the match is weak. Clone size is stated in some rows and not others, as once, few, many or a class when expanded.

J gene,clone size,D gene,V gene,CDR3 DNA,CDR3 protein
TRBJ1-2,NA,NA,TRBV6-5,TGTGCCAGCAGTTACAAGGGGCGCTACACCTTC,CASSYKGRYTF
TRBJ2-1,NA,TRBD1,TRBV7-3,TGTGCCAGCAGGAAGGACAGGGTGAACAATGAGCAGTTCTTC,CASRKDRVNNEQFF
TRBJ2-5,NA,NA,TRBV5-1,TGCGCCAGCAGCCGGACCCGGGCTAAGGGGGGGGAGACCCAGTACTTC,CASSRTRAKGGETQYF
TRBJ2-7,NA,NA,TRBV5-6,TGTGCCAGCAGCGGCAGGGGAGCGCGCGAGCAGTACTTC,CASSGRGAREQYF
TRBJ1-5,once,NA,TRBV3-1/TRBV3-2,TGTGCCAGCAGCCATACGGTAGATCAGCCCCAGCATTTT,CASSHTVDQPQHF
TRBJ2-5,NA,NA,TRBV2,TGTGCCAGCAGTCGGGACCGGCAAATAGAAGAGACCCAGTACTTC,CASSRDRQIEETQYF
TRBJ1-1,NA,NA,TRBV5-1,TGCGCCAGCAGCTTGGATGGACTTGGCACTGAAGCTTTCTTT,CASSLDGLGTEAFF
TRBJ1-2,NA,NA,TRBV3-1/TRBV3-2,TGTGCCAGCAGCCAAGAAAGGCAGAGGTTCTATGGCTACACCTTC,CASSQERQRFYGYTF
TRBJ1-4,NA,NA,TRBV27,TGTGCCAGCAGTTTATACAGTTTTAATGAAAAACTGTTTTTT,CASSLYSFNEKLFF
TRBJ2-1,NA,NA,TRBV5-1,TGCGCCAGCAGCTTAATTAACAATGAGCAGTTCTTC,CASSLINNEQFF
TRBJ1-1,NA,NA,TRBV18,TGTGCCAGCTCACCGGTGGGGACTAACACTGAAGCTTTCTTT,CASSPVGTNTEAFF
TRBJ2-1,once,NA,TRBV10-2,TGCGCCAGCAGTGAGATTGCGGGGCGGATAGACAATGAGCAGTTCTTC,CASSEIAGRIDNEQFF
TRBJ1-5,NA,TRBD1,TRBV6-1,TGTGCCAGCAGTGAGACAGGGAGGGATCAGCCCCAGCATTTT,CASSETGRDQPQHF
TRBJ1-6,NA,TRBD1,TRBV5-1,TGCGCCAGCAGCTACGGACAGGGGGAATACTCACCCCTCCACTTT,CASSYGQGEYSPLHF
TRBJ1-2,NA,NA,TRBV29-1,TGCAGCACTGCCTGGACTGAGAACTATGGCTACACCTTC,CSTAWTENYGYTF
TRBJ1-6,NA,TRBD1,TRBV19,TGTGCCAGTAGTCTCCAAGACAGGGTTGGTTCACCCCTCCACTTT,CASSLQDRVGSPLHF